Below are 25 T cell receptor beta chains sequenced from a single sample in a study of T cells in Graves' hyperthyroidism and ophthalmopathy. The investigators amplified TCR beta CDR3 regions from RNA transcripts. TCR CDR3 underwent first-round RT-PCR with the HTBI primer set. TCRdb redid the calling of the multiplex PCR reads with MiXCR, one entry per CDR3 protein. Altogether some 690,000 distinct CDR3 sequences are present, 15% to 20% being singletons, with the ten largest covering roughly a sixth. The specimen sequenced was blood. The receptor source for this set is a middle-aged man with Graves' hyperthyroidism.

This clonotype occurred many times. The chain is built from TRBV2 and TRBJ2-3; 7 bases fit TRBD2. Germline CDR1 SNHLY, CDR2 FYNNEI. V trimming: 7 bases; J trimming: 3 bases; junction bases outside the gene matches: 7. This CDR3 region has 14 residues. As DNA, the CDR3 is TGTGCCAGCATGGGACGGGGGGTTACAGATACGCAGTATTTT. Protein sequence: CASMGRGVTDTQYF.

With regard to this clonotype: A single base separates this from a much larger clone, so it may be a read error. The chain couples TRBV5-5 to TRBJ2-1; no clear D gene. The J call is uncertain, as TRBJ2-7 better fits the DNA end. The CDR3 contains 11 residues. CDR1 and CDR2 (germline): SGHKS, YYEKEE (reference sequence). The chain's CDR3 is CASSQQNEQYF. CDR3 in DNA: TGTGCCAGCAGCCAGCAGAATGAGCAGTACTTC.

This clonotype was picked up many times. The chain uses TRBV7-9 and TRBJ1-1; D is possibly TRBD1 (5 bases). This CDR3 contains 14 residues. V lost 0 bases and J lost 5, with 10 bases in between. CDR1 is SEHNR, CDR2 FQNEAQ, per germline (reference sequence). The CDR3 coding sequence is TGTGCCAGCAGCTTAGCGATCAGGGTTACTGAAGCTTTCTTT. Encoded protein: CASSLAIRVTEAFF.

The chain joins TRBV20-1 to TRBJ1-3; 11 positions agree with TRBD1. The CDR3 has 15 amino acids. Germline V gene data show CDR1 as DFQATT and CDR2 as SNEGSKA (reference sequence). After removal of 3 bases from V and 5 bases from J, the junction contained 6 bases not matched to a gene. CDR3 nucleotides: TGCAGTGCTAGCTTCGGGACAGGGGGTAGAAACACCATATATTTT. It translates to CSASFGTGGRNTIYF.

This clonotype was seen a few times. The chain is built from TRBV19 and TRBJ2-6; no definite D call. This CDR3 has 18 amino acids. V was shortened by 1 base and J by 0 bases, with 13 bases between the two germline ends. Germline CDR1 is LNHDA and CDR2 is SQIVND (reference sequence). The CDR3: CASSIVLLSLSGANVLTF. The CDR3 DNA sequence: TGTGCCAGTAGTATAGTGCTGTTAAGCCTCTCTGGGGCCAACGTCCTGACTTTC.

This clonotype was counted at least ten times. The rearrangement uses TRBV11-2 and TRBJ1-2, with D hard to call. Germline V gene lookup returns CDR1 SGHAT and CDR2 FQNNGV. This CDR3 is built from 13 residues. V was clipped by 5 bases and J by 8 bases, with 15 bases between them. The CDR3 reads CASSPDLQYGYTF. In DNA form, the CDR3 reads TGTGCCAGCAGCCCCGACCTTCAGTACGGCTACACCTTC. Based on the CDR3 plus reference TRBV11-2 and TRBJ1-2, the full variable domain is EAGVAQSPRYKIIEKRQSVAFWCNPISGHATLYWYQQILGQGPKLLIQFQNNGVVDDSQLPKDRFSAERLKGVDSTLKIQPAKLEDSAVYLCASSPDLQYGYTFGSGTRLTVV.

This clonotype was picked up a small number of times. The rearrangement links TRBV11-2 to TRBJ2-5; 10 bases align to TRBD1. Germline V gives CDR1 SGHAT, CDR2 FQNNGV. The V and J ends lost 2 bases and 5 bases, in that order; junction bases with no gene match: 5. The CDR3 has 15 residues. CDR3 DNA sequence: TGTGCCAGCAGCTTATTTGGGACAGGGGTGGAGACCCAGTACTTC. It is translated as CASSLFGTGVETQYF.

At least ten counts were recorded for this clonotype. Here the CDR3 DNA reads TGTGCCACCAGCAGAGAGATATCAGGGGCCACCGGGGAGCTGTTTTTT. As protein: CATSREISGATGELFF. This chain joins TRBV15 and TRBJ2-2, with a possible D match to TRBD1 (6 bases). V was cut by 0 bases and J by 4 bases, with 12 bases left in between. The germline CDR1 and CDR2 sequences are LNHNV and YYDKDF (reference sequence). The CDR3 covers 16 residues.

There are many counts of this clonotype. The chain couples TRBV28 to TRBJ2-5; tentative D call: TRBD2 (7 bases). The V end was cut by 6 bases, the J end by 5 bases, with 10 bases between. The germline CDR1 and CDR2 sequences are MDHEN and SYDVKM. This CDR3 is built from 12 residues. CDR3 nucleotide sequence: TGTGCCAGCAGCGGGGGGCGTGAGACCCAGTACTTC. It encodes CASSGGRETQYF.

There are many counts of this clonotype. V and J are TRBV2 and TRBJ2-7; a possible D gene is TRBD2 (7 bases). The CDR3 has 16 amino acids. The germline CDR1 and CDR2 sequences are SNHLY and FYNNEI. V lost 5 bases, J lost 2 bases, and 19 bases lay in between. The CDR3 reads CASSWDPQGGAYEQYF. The CDR3 coding sequence is TGTGCCAGCAGTTGGGACCCACAGGGAGGGGCCTACGAGCAGTACTTC.

This clonotype was recorded at least ten times. V gene TRBV28 combines with J gene TRBJ1-5; TRBD1 is a possible D gene (5 bases). V shed 6 bases and J shed 1 base, with 16 bases lying between them. The germline CDR1 and CDR2 sequences are MDHEN and SYDVKM. CDR3 length equals 16 residues. The CDR3 DNA follows: TGTGCCAGCAGAAATGACGGGGAGGGGAGCAATCAGCCCCAGCATTTT. Its protein is CASRNDGEGSNQPQHF.

This clonotype was picked up many times. The chain recombines TRBV28 with TRBJ2-7; 8 bases are a match to TRBD1. V trimming: 5 bases; J trimming: 2 bases; junction bases outside the gene matches: 8. This CDR3 is built from 15 residues. CDR1 is MDHEN, CDR2 SYDVKM, per germline. The CDR3 protein is CASSGTGQVTYEQYF. Here the CDR3 DNA reads TGTGCCAGCAGTGGGACGGGACAGGTGACCTACGAGCAGTACTTC.

Many counts were recorded for this clonotype. The chain joins TRBV27 to TRBJ2-2; 7 bases are shared with TRBD1. CDR1 MNHEY and CDR2 SMNVEV come from the germline V gene (reference sequence). CDR3 length equals 14 residues. Germline trimming cut 4 bases from V and 1 base from J; bases unmatched to any gene: 0. This CDR3 reads CASSWTGNTGELFF. The CDR3 DNA is TGTGCCAGCAGTTGGACAGGGAACACCGGGGAGCTGTTTTTT.

This clonotype was observed at least ten times. The rearrangement links TRBV5-1 to TRBJ2-1; 10 bases are a match to TRBD2. J lost 6 bases, V lost 4 bases, and 4 bases had no gene match. The CDR3 has 14 amino acids. Germline V gives CDR1 SGHRS, CDR2 YFSETQ. The CDR3 loop reads CASSEAGGGNEQFF. The CDR3 DNA reads as TGCGCCAGCAGCGAAGCGGGGGGGGGCAATGAGCAGTTCTTC.

With regard to this clonotype: This may be a read error, as it is one base from a much larger clone. The J gene is TRBJ2-1, the V gene TRBV30; D perhaps matches TRBD1 (6 bases). The J call is uncertain, as TRBJ2-7 better fits the DNA end. This CDR3 contains 14 residues. The germline V gene has CDR1 GTSNPN and CDR2 SVGIG (reference sequence). CDR3 protein: CAWSVKHRVAEQYF. The CDR3 bases are TGTGCCTGGAGTGTAAAACACAGGGTGGCTGAGCAGTACTTC.

The chain is built from TRBV7-6 and TRBJ2-7; a weak D match, TRBD2 (6 bases). The germline CDR1 and CDR2 sequences are SGHVS and FNYEAQ. This CDR3 is 13 amino acids long. V was trimmed by 7 bases and J by 4 bases, leaving 14 bases between them. The DNA of the CDR3 is TGTGCCAGCAAGGCGGGGATGGGGTACGAGCAGTACTTC. Translated, it gives CASKAGMGYEQYF.

This clonotype was counted many times. This chain joins TRBV25-1 and TRBJ1-2; D ambiguous. Germline V CDR1 and CDR2: MGHDK, SYGVNS. V lost 3 bases to trimming and J lost 4 bases, with 3 bases between them. This CDR3 has 11 amino acids. The chain's CDR3 is CASSDTYGYTF. CDR3 nucleotide sequence: TGTGCCAGCAGTGACACCTATGGCTACACCTTC.

This clonotype was recorded a few times. The CDR3 coding sequence is TGTGCCAGCAGCCAAGGGACTAGCCGAGCGGATACGCAGTATTTT. It yields the protein CASSQGTSRADTQYF. This chain uses TRBV28 with TRBJ2-3; 9 bases match TRBD2. The junction had 10 bases not matched to a gene; V was cut back by 6 bases and J by 6 bases. Germline values: CDR1 MDHEN, CDR2 SYDVKM. The CDR3 totals 15 residues.

The sample holds many counts of this clonotype. The rearrangement joins TRBV18 to TRBJ2-5; the D is unclear. Germline V gene lookup returns CDR1 KGHSH and CDR2 LQKENI. CDR3 length: 14 amino acids. Trimming removed 2 bases at V and 3 bases at J, with 10 bases between. The CDR3 nucleotides read TGTGCCAGCTCACCAACCCCACTCGAAGAGACCCAGTACTTC. This sequence encodes CASSPTPLEETQYF.

The chain links TRBV20-1 to TRBJ2-7; maybe TRBD2 (5 bases). CDR1 and CDR2 from the germline V gene are DFQATT and SNEGSKA (reference sequence). This CDR3 comprises 13 residues. V lost 6 bases, J lost 2 bases, and 14 bases lay in between. CDR3 protein: CSAIAPLAYEQYF. In DNA, the CDR3 is TGCAGTGCAATAGCGCCCTTAGCCTACGAGCAGTACTTC.

This clonotype occurred a few times. V is TRBV29-1 and J is TRBJ1-2, with 12 bases matching TRBD1. Trimming took 2 bases from V and 6 from J; bases not matched to a gene: 4. This CDR3 is built from 14 residues. Germline-derived CDR1 and CDR2 are SQVTM and ANQGSEA. The CDR3 is CSVELGQGADGYTF. The CDR3 DNA is TGCAGCGTTGAACTGGGACAGGGGGCCGATGGCTACACCTTC. The whole variable domain, remainder taken from reference TRBV29-1 and TRBJ1-2, is SAVISQKPSRDICQRGTSLTIQCQVDSQVTMMFWYRQQPGQSLTLIATANQGSEATYESGFVIDKFPISRPNLTFSTLTVSNMSPEDSSIYLCSVELGQGADGYTFGSGTRLTVV.

This clonotype occurred many times. The V gene is TRBV19, the J gene TRBJ1-2; 7 bases map to TRBD1. This CDR3 contains 15 residues. V gave up 8 bases and J gave up 2 bases; unmatched junction bases: 11. Looked up from germline, CDR1 is LNHDA and CDR2 is SQIVND (reference sequence). The DNA for the CDR3 is TGTGCCAGTGCCACTATCGAGGGACAGAACTATGGCTACACCTTC. It specifies CASATIEGQNYGYTF.

This clonotype was recorded a few times. V gene TRBV7-3 combines with J gene TRBJ2-2, with D perhaps being TRBD1 or TRBD2 (5 bases each). Trimming left V 5 bases short and J 5 bases short, with 15 bases between. The CDR3 loop spans 15 amino acids. Germline CDR1 is SGHTA and CDR2 is FQGTGA. CDR3 loop: CASSPGGQMTGELFF. CDR3 DNA: TGTGCCAGCAGCCCAGGAGGACAAATGACCGGGGAGCTGTTTTTT.

This clonotype has a handful of counts. V usage is TRBV6-2 or TRBV6-3 and J usage is TRBJ1-6, with a possible D match to TRBD1 (6 bases). The CDR3 has 16 amino acids. The V end was cut by 4 bases, the J end by 10 bases, with 20 bases between. Germline CDR1 MNHEY, CDR2 SVGEGT. CDR3 loop: CASSSHTTGGGSPLHF. The CDR3 region has the DNA TGTGCCAGCAGTTCACACACGACAGGCGGCGGATCACCCCTCCACTTT.

This chain connects TRBV6-6 to TRBJ2-2; D could derive from TRBD1 or TRBD2 (6 bases each). CDR1 MNHNY and CDR2 SVGAGI come from the germline V gene (reference sequence). The ends were cut back, 0 bases at V and 7 bases at J, with 12 bases in the middle. The CDR3 has 15 amino acids. CDR3 amino acids: CASSYSKGGLGELFF. Written as DNA, the CDR3 is TGTGCCAGCAGTTACTCTAAAGGGGGGCTCGGGGAGCTGTTTTTT.